The 8 T cell receptor beta chains reported below all come from one sample, sequenced in a study of CD4 T cells in relation to SARS-CoV-2 and coronaviruses. Unexposed donor CD4+ T cells date from about 2011-2018, before the COVID-19 pandemic. Isolation of CD4+ T cells took place after approximately 10 days in culture. The data were produced by immunoSEQ multiplex PCR, yet TCRdb's version contains in-frame clones alone and is incomplete. Of about 22,000 clones in the sample, around 74% were seen once. The antigens these receptors bind are not known. Sequencing was performed on CD4+ T cells from PBMCs, cultured in vitro. The receptors were gathered from a human donor in good health.

The rearrangement uses TRBV25-1 and TRBJ1-2, with D possibly TRBD1 on 5 matching bases. The length of the CDR3 is 15 residues. Germline V gene lookup returns CDR1 MGHDK and CDR2 SYGVNS. V shed 10 bases and J shed 4 bases, with 22 bases lying between them. Here the CDR3 reads CATQGPDSYGYGYTF. The CDR3 DNA follows: TGTGCCACCCAGGGCCCCGACAGCTATGGCTATGGCTACACCTTC.

J is TRBJ1-1 and V is TRBV30; no definite D call. CDR3 length: 13 amino acids. V shed 1 base and J shed 3 bases, with 9 bases lying between them. Germline V lookup: CDR1 GTSNPN, CDR2 SVGIG (reference sequence). This CDR3 reads CAWSAKLDTEAFF. Here the CDR3 DNA reads TGTGCCTGGAGTGCGAAACTGGACACTGAAGCTTTCTTT. The variable domain in full, with the rest retrieved from reference TRBV30 and TRBJ1-1, is SQTIHQWPATLVQPVGSPLSLECTVEGTSNPNLYWYRQAAGRGLQLLFYSVGIGQISSEVPQNLSASRPQDRQFILSSKKLLLSDSGFYLCAWSAKLDTEAFFGQGTRLTVV.

This sequence joins TRBV30 and TRBJ1-1, with 9 bases that match TRBD1. Germline CDR1 GTSNPN, CDR2 SVGIG (reference sequence). The CDR3 loop spans 13 amino acids. V shed 3 bases and J 6 bases; nucleotides not matched to a gene: 5. CDR3 in amino acids: CAWSQDRGAEAFF. The CDR3 DNA follows: TGTGCCTGGAGCCAGGACAGGGGCGCTGAAGCTTTCTTT.

The chain employs TRBV3-1 (or the pseudogene TRBV3-2) and TRBJ1-2, with TRBD1 identical over 7 bases. Germline CDR1 is LGHDT and CDR2 is YNNKEL (reference sequence). V shed 0 bases, J shed 8 bases, and the junction held 12 bases outside the gene matches. The CDR3 covers 16 residues. The CDR3 protein is CASSQEEYRGVTGYTF. For the CDR3, the DNA is TGTGCCAGCAGCCAAGAAGAGTACAGGGGAGTTACAGGCTACACCTTC.

This clone was seen just once. The chain uses TRBV19 and TRBJ1-1, with TRBD1 matching over 7 bases. CDR3 length: 13 amino acids. The junction had 6 bases not matched to a gene; V was cut back by 6 bases and J by 5 bases. Germline V gene lookup returns CDR1 LNHDA and CDR2 SQIVND (reference sequence). The CDR3 DNA follows: TGTGCCAGTAGCCAGGGGGTATTTACTGAAGCTTTCTTT. Protein sequence: CASSQGVFTEAFF. Drawing the rest from reference TRBV19 and TRBJ1-1, the complete variable domain is DGGITQSPKYLFRKEGQNVTLSCEQNLNHDAMYWYRQDPGQGLRLIYYSQIVNDFQKGDIAEGYSVSREKKESFPLTVTSAQKNPTAFYLCASSQGVFTEAFFGQGTRLTVV.

The rearrangement uses TRBV30 and TRBJ1-2; no clear D. Trimming stripped 5 bases from V and 4 bases from J, with 11 bases between. From germline, CDR1 is GTSNPN and CDR2 SVGIG (reference sequence). The CDR3 covers 12 residues. CDR3 DNA sequence: TGTGCCTGGGCCCGGGAAATCTATGGCTACACCTTC. Encoded protein: CAWAREIYGYTF.

This clone was recorded a few times. The chain has TRBV5-4 and TRBJ1-3; D unresolved. The CDR3 has 14 residues. The V and J ends lost 4 bases and 0 bases respectively, with 8 bases between them. Germline values: CDR1 SGHNT, CDR2 YYREEE (reference sequence). For the CDR3, the DNA is TGTGCCAGCAGCACCGGGAACTCTGGAAACACCATATATTTT. Its translation is CASSTGNSGNTIYF.

V usage is TRBV10-1 and J usage is TRBJ2-7, with 7 bases matching TRBD2. Losses at the gene ends were 2 bases for V and 7 bases for J; bases not matched to a gene: 8. This CDR3 is built from 14 residues. Germline V gene lookup returns CDR1 WNHNN and CDR2 SYGVQD (reference sequence). The CDR3 protein is CASSETRLAGEQYF. For the CDR3, the DNA is TGCGCCAGCAGTGAGACCCGACTAGCAGGAGAGCAGTACTTC.